The rows below give T cell receptor beta chains drawn from one sample of a study of PD-1 blockade in classical Hodgkin lymphoma. Clones were read by immunoSEQ multiplex PCR, and TCRdb kept only the in-frame ones, dropping some. The sample includes 55,000 to 60,000 clones, 91% of them seen just once. Sequences were derived from peripheral blood mononuclear cells (PBMCs), sampled before the second cycle of nivolumab. The receptors were gathered from a human donor with classical Hodgkin lymphoma. CDR3s include the opening cysteine and the closing phenylalanine or tryptophan. A D gene is named only where the DNA matches it firmly. Size values are once, few and many counts, or a class for expanded clones, and some rows have none.

>TRBV30|TRBJ1-2|NA|TRBD1
CAWSDGTGGIFYGYTF
TGTGCCTGGAGCGATGGGACAGGGGGTATCTTCTATGGCTACACCTTC
>TRBV18|TRBJ2-3|NA|NA
CASLLTQGRGDTQYF
TGTGCCAGCTTGCTAACGCAGGGCCGCGGAGATACGCAGTATTTT
>TRBV29-1|TRBJ1-2|NA|NA
CSALIGGYGYTF
TGCAGCGCCCTGATCGGCGGGTATGGCTACACCTTC
>TRBV11-3|TRBJ2-7|NA|TRBD2
CASSQLAGAMYEQYF
TGTGCCAGCAGCCAGCTAGCGGGAGCTATGTACGAGCAGTACTTC
>TRBV4-1|TRBJ2-3|NA|NA
CASSQLIRDLPLLDTQYF
TGCGCCAGCAGCCAACTTATAAGGGACCTACCCCTCTTAGATACGCAGTATTTT
>TRBV2|TRBJ2-1|NA|TRBD2
CASSAYLRLAGGSYNEQFF
TGTGCCAGCAGTGCGTATTTGAGACTAGCGGGGGGGTCCTACAATGAGCAGTTCTTC
>TRBV27|TRBJ1-6|once|NA
CASSAIGGETPLHF
TGTGCCAGCAGTGCTATCGGGGGGGAGACACCCCTCCACTTT
>TRBV19|TRBJ2-3|once|NA
CASSIGDNTDTQYF
TGTGCCAGTAGTATAGGTGACAACACAGATACGCAGTATTTT
>TRBV27|TRBJ1-2|NA|NA
CATSGRDNYGYTF
TGTGCCACATCGGGAAGGGATAACTATGGCTACACCTTC
>TRBV5-4|TRBJ2-6|NA|NA
CASTVTAVSGANVLTF
TGTGCCAGCACCGTTACAGCCGTCTCTGGGGCCAACGTCCTGACTTTC
>TRBV5-1|TRBJ1-2|once|NA
CASSRGSGADGYTF
TGCGCCAGCAGCCGGGGGTCGGGGGCTGATGGCTACACCTTC
>TRBV15|TRBJ2-3|NA|NA
CATSSGGTATDTQYF
TGTGCCACCAGCAGTGGCGGGACAGCCACAGATACGCAGTATTTT
>TRBV4-1|TRBJ2-5|NA|NA
CASSQDLPAPETQYF
TGCGCCAGCAGCCAAGATTTACCAGCGCCAGAGACCCAGTACTTC
>TRBV7-2|TRBJ1-5|NA|NA
CASSLGQASNQPQHF
TGTGCCAGCAGCTTAGGCCAGGCTAGCAATCAGCCCCAGCATTTT
>TRBV30|TRBJ1-2|NA|NA
CAWSPHFGGEYGYTF
TGTGCCTGGAGTCCCCACTTCGGGGGGGAATATGGCTACACCTTC